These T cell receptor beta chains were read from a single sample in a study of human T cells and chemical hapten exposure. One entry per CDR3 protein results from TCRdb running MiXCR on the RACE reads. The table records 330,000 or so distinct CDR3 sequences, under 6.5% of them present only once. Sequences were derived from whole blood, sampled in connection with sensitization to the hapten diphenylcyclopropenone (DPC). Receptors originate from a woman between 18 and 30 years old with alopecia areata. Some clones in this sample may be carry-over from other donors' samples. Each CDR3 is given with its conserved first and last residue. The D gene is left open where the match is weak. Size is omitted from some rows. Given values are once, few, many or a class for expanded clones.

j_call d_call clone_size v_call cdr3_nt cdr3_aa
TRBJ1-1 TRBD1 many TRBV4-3 TGCGCCAGCAGCCAGAAGACAGGGACGAACACTGAAGCTTTCTTT CASSQKTGTNTEAFF
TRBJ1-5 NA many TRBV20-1 TGCAGTGCTAGAGGGGGTAGCCAGCCCCAGCATTTT CSARGGSQPQHF
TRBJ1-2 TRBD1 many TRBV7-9 TGTGCCAGCAGCCCACGTCGGGCAGGGACAGACTATGGCTACACCTTC CASSPRRAGTDYGYTF
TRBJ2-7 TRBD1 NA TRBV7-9 TGTGCCAGCACCGAGACAGGGGTCCTCTACGAGCAGTACTTC CASTETGVLYEQYF
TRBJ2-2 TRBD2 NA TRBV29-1 TGCAGCGCTAGGCGGGAGACCCTCACCGGGGAGCTGTTTTTT CSARRETLTGELFF
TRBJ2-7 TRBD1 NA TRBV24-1 TGTGCCCGGGGAGCCGGGACAGTTCGCTACGAGCAGTACTTC CARGAGTVRYEQYF
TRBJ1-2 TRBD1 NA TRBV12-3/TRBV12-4 TGTGCCAGCAGTCGTCCCCGGGACAGTAACTTAGCTAACTATGGCTACACCTTC CASSRPRDSNLANYGYTF
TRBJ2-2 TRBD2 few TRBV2 TGTGCCAGCAGCACTGGACTAGCGGGGGGCTTGAACACCGGGGAGCTGTTTTTT CASSTGLAGGLNTGELFF
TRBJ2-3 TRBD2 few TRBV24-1 TGTGCCACCAGTGATCCGGGACTAGCGGGGGCCGATACGCAGTATTTT CATSDPGLAGADTQYF
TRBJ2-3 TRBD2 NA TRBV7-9 TGTGCCTCCCCGGGGGAGGCGGGGGGCACAGATACGCAGTATTTT CASPGEAGGTDTQYF
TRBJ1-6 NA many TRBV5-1 TGCGCCAGCAGCTTGGACAGGGCTAGGTCACCCCTCCACTTT CASSLDRARSPLHF
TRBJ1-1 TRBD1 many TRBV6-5 TGTGCCAGCACCAGGACAGGGGGCGCCCGGGGAGCTTTCTTT CASTRTGGARGAFF
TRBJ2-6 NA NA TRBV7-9 TGTGCCATTCGAAGCTCTGGGGCCAACGTCCTGACTTTC CAIRSSGANVLTF
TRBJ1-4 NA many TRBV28 TGTGCCAGCAGATCAGGGAGTGAAAAACTGTTTTTT CASRSGSEKLFF
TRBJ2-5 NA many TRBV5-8 TGTGCCAGCAGCATAGACGAACAAGAGACCCAGTACTTC CASSIDEQETQYF
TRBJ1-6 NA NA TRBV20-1 TGCAGTGCTAGAGATTCCAGGAGCTCCTATAATTCACCCCTCCACTTT CSARDSRSSYNSPLHF
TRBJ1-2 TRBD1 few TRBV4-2 TGTGCCAGCAGCCAAGAAGCCCGGACAGGGGGACATGGCTACACCTTC CASSQEARTGGHGYTF
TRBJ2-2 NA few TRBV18 TGTGCCAGCTCACCAACCGCGAACACCGGGGAGCTGTTTTTT CASSPTANTGELFF
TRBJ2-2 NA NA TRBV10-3 TGTGCCATCAGTGCTCCTAGCGCCCGGAACACCGGGGAGCTGTTTTTT CAISAPSARNTGELFF
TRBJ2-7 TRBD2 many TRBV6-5 TGTGCCAGCAGTCGGGGGGGCTCCTACGAGCAGTACTTC CASSRGGSYEQYF
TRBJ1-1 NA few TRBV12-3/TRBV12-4 TGTGCCAGCAGTTTAGCTCGGGGATTAGAAGCTTTCTTT CASSLARGLEAFF
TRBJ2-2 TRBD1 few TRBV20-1 TGCAGTGCTAGAGGCCTAGAACAGGGGACCGAGGAGCTGTTTTTT CSARGLEQGTEELFF
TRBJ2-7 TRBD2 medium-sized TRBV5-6 TGTGCCAGCAGCGTCTCTAGCGGGGGGGCCTTAGAGCAGTACTTC CASSVSSGGALEQYF
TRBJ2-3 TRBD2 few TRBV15 TGTGCCACCAGCAGAAAACGGGGGGGGCTCACAGATACGCAGTATTTT CATSRKRGGLTDTQYF
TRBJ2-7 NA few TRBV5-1 TGCGCCAGCAGCTTGGAGGGAGGCCCTACGGAGCAGTACTTC CASSLEGGPTEQYF
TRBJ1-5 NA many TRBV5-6 TGTGCCAGCAGCTTGTCAACGGGGGGTCAGCCCCAGCATTTT CASSLSTGGQPQHF
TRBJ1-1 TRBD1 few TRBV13 TGTGCCAGCAGCGGTCGGGATACAGGGGCCACTGAAGCTTTCTTT CASSGRDTGATEAFF
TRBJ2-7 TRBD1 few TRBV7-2 TGTGCCAGCAGCTTAACGCCCTTTCCCGGGACAGGTATCTCCTACGAGCAGTACTTC CASSLTPFPGTGISYEQYF
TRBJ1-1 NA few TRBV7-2 TGTGCCAGCAGCTTAGAGAGGGGCCTAAACACTGAAGCTTTCTTT CASSLERGLNTEAFF
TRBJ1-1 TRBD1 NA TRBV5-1 TGCGCCAGCCAGGACAGGGCGACCTCCCAAGCTTTCTTT CASQDRATSQAFF
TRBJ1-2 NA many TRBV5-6 TGTGCCAGCAGCTTGTCTGGGGGATACTATGGCTACACCTTC CASSLSGGYYGYTF
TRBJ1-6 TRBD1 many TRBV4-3 TGCGCCAGCAGCCACCTCCCGCGGGACAGGGTAGCTTCACCCCTCCACTTT CASSHLPRDRVASPLHF
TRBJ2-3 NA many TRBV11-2 TGTGCCAGCAGCCACAGGACAGATACGCAGTATTTT CASSHRTDTQYF
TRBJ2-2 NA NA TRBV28 TGTGCCAGCAGTCTACTCGGACTGTCGAACACCGGGGAGCTGTTTTTT CASSLLGLSNTGELFF
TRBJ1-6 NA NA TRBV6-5 TGTGCCAGCAGTCGGGACAAGAGTAATTCACCCCTCCACTTT CASSRDKSNSPLHF
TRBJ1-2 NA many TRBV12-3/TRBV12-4 TGTGCCAGCAGTTCCAACCCCGGAGGAAATGGCTACACCTTC CASSSNPGGNGYTF
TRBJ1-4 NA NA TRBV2 TGTGCCAGCAGTGAAGGACTCGAACATGAAAAACTGTTTTTT CASSEGLEHEKLFF
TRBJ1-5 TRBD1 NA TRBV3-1 TGTGCCAGCAGCCATTCGGGACAGGGTAATCAGCCCCAGCATTTT CASSHSGQGNQPQHF
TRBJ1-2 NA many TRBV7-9 TGTGCCAGCAGCTTACTAGTCAACTATGGCTACACCTTC CASSLLVNYGYTF
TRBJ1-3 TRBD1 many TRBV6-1 TGTGCCAGCAGACCCAGGGACAGGGTTTGGGACTCTGGAAACACCATATATTTT CASRPRDRVWDSGNTIYF
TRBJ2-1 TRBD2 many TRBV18 TGTGCCAGCTCGCCCGGGACTAGCGGGGGCTACGGGCAGCAGTTCTTC CASSPGTSGGYGQQFF
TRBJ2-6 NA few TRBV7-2 TGTGCCAGCAGCCGCGTCTTCGTATTCTCTGGGGCCAACGTCCTGACTTTC CASSRVFVFSGANVLTF
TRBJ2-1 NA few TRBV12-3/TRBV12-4 TGTGCCAGCAGTATGAACAATGAGCAGTTCTTC CASSMNNEQFF
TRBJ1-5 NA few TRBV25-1 TGTGCCAGCAGTGAAGGTGACAGGAATAACCAGCCCCAGCATTTT CASSEGDRNNQPQHF
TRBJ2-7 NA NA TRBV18 TGTGCCAGCTCACCAAAAGAGGGACGGTACGAGCAGTACTTC CASSPKEGRYEQYF
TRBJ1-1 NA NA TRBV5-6 TGTGCCAGCCTTGAACTCGACAGGAAGAACACTGAAGCTTTCTTT CASLELDRKNTEAFF
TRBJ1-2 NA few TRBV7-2 TGTGCCAGCAGCCCCCCGGGGGGGCTTATCTATGGCTACACCTTC CASSPPGGLIYGYTF
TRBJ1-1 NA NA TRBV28 TGTGCCAGCAGCCTTATGGGGACCCAAAACACTGAAGCTTTCTTT CASSLMGTQNTEAFF
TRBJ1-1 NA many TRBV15 TGTGCCACCAGCAGAGTTCGGGGGGAGGCCCTGAACACTGAAGCTTTCTTT CATSRVRGEALNTEAFF
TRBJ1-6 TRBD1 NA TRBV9 TGTGCCAGCAGCGCGGGACAGGGAGGGTCACCCCTCCACTTT CASSAGQGGSPLHF
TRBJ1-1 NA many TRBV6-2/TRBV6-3 TGTGCCAGCAGTTACTCGATCGGCCAGTTTGGCTTGTGGGCTTTCTTT CASSYSIGQFGLWAFF
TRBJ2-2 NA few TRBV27 TGTGCCAGCAGTTGGTCCGGACTTGGGGAGCTGTTTTTT CASSWSGLGELFF
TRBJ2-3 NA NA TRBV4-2 TGTGCCACCAGCCCAGGGGAGGGGGATTCGGATACGCAGTATTTT CATSPGEGDSDTQYF
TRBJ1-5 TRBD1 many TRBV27 TGTGCCAGCAGTCCCTGGACAGGGGGCGGGCAGCCCCAGCATTTT CASSPWTGGGQPQHF
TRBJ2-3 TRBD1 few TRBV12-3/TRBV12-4 TGTGCCAGCAGTTTACCCGGGACAGATTCCACAGATACGCAGTATTTT CASSLPGTDSTDTQYF
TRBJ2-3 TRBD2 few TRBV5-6 TGTGCCAGCAGCTTCCACGGGGGGGCGGATACGCAGTATTTT CASSFHGGADTQYF
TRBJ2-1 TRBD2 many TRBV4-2 TGTGCCAGCAGCCAAGGGGATAGCGGGGATGAGCAGTTCTTC CASSQGDSGDEQFF